Below are 13 T cell receptor beta chains sequenced from a single sample in a study of T cells expressing NK-cell markers. TCRdb reanalyzed the 5' RACE reads, giving one entry per CDR3 protein sequence and no DNA. Its listing shows about 390,000 distinct CDR3 sequences. Sequences were obtained from blood T cells: a sorted CD56 or NKG2C T cell subset, CD4+ or CD8+ T cells, or bulk PBMC T cells (not recorded which). The receptor source for this set is a woman aged 45-65 years in good health.

The genes are TRBV10-3 and TRBJ1-2; TCRdb's D call, TRBD1, is unchecked because there is no DNA. Germline assignment: CDR1 ENHRY and CDR2 SYGVKD. The length of the CDR3 is 13 residues. CDR3 sequence reads: CAIGEQGAYGYTF.

J is TRBJ2-1 and V is TRBV7-7; TCRdb reports TRBD1, a call that lacks DNA to check it against. The CDR3 length is 15 residues. Germline CDR1 is SSHAT and CDR2 is FNYEAQ (reference sequence). The CDR3 spells CASSPRQGQFNEQFF.

V usage is TRBV29-1 and J usage is TRBJ2-1; the TCRdb call, TRBD1, lacks DNA for checking. This CDR3 is 12 amino acids long. Germline lookup yields CDR1 SQVTM and CDR2 ANQGSEA. CDR3 sequence: CSVIGTDNEQFF.

V is TRBV27 and J is TRBJ2-2; TCRdb picks TRBD2, but there is no DNA to check that call. The germline V gene has CDR1 MNHEY and CDR2 SMNVEV (reference sequence). This CDR3 has 18 residues. Here the CDR3 reads CASSLWTSGIPNTGELFF.

The genes are TRBV10-3 and TRBJ2-1; the D call of TRBD2 rests on TCRdb alone, since no DNA is present to check it. The V gene's germline CDR1 is ENHRY and CDR2 SYGVKD. This CDR3 spans 17 amino acids. The CDR3 spells CAISELGGTSSYNEQFF.

The chain is built from TRBV5-1 and TRBJ1-4; TCRdb names TRBD1, which stays unverified in the absence of DNA. CDR1 and CDR2 from the germline V gene are SGHRS and YFSETQ. The CDR3 totals 14 residues. This CDR3 reads CASSSPDRGGKLFF.

This chain links TRBV5-1 with TRBJ2-1; no DNA is available, so the TRBD1 call from TCRdb remains unchecked. The CDR3 spans 16 residues. Germline CDR1 is SGHRS and CDR2 is YFSETQ. The CDR3 spells CASSFSITPTSNEQFF.

The chain employs TRBV28 and TRBJ1-6; TCRdb selects TRBD1, and the lack of DNA leaves this call unchecked. This CDR3 contains 15 residues. Germline CDR1 and CDR2: MDHEN and SYDVKM. CDR3 loop: CASSATGQGHSPLHF.

This rearrangement joins TRBV6-6 to TRBJ2-5. The CDR3 consists of 13 residues. The V gene's germline CDR1 is MNHNY and CDR2 SVGAGI (reference sequence). The CDR3 spells CASSYSGAETQYF.

The V and J genes are TRBV30 and TRBJ2-2; TCRdb indicates TRBD2, and absent DNA this call remains unverified. Germline V gene sequence: CDR1 GTSNPN, CDR2 SVGIG (reference sequence). This CDR3 is 14 amino acids long. The CDR3 loop reads CAWRGLALAGELFF.

This chain joins TRBV29-1 and TRBJ1-5; the D call from TCRdb, TRBD1, cannot be confirmed without DNA. Per the germline V gene, CDR1 is SQVTM and CDR2 is ANQGSEA. The CDR3 runs 15 residues. The CDR3 reads CSAGYDRAGEQPQHF.

The chain uses TRBV4-2 and TRBJ1-5. From germline, CDR1 is LGHNA and CDR2 YNFKEQ. The CDR3 loop spans 15 amino acids. The CDR3: CASSQEEVSNQPQHF.

V and J are TRBV4-2 and TRBJ1-2. CDR3 size: 16 residues. Germline loops: CDR1 LGHNA, CDR2 YNFKEQ. The CDR3 reads CASSQDLGIPNYGYTF.